The rows below give T cell receptor beta chains drawn from one sample of a study of cytomegalovirus exposure and HLA in healthy donors. Here immunoSEQ multiplex PCR was the method, and the copy in TCRdb shows in-frame clones only, minus some. This sample has roughly 130,000 clones; just under 90% occur once, and the top ten carry about 3%. The sequenced sample consisted of PBMCs. These receptors all come from a man aged 25 to 40 in good health and CMV-seronegative. CDR3s include the opening cysteine and the closing phenylalanine or tryptophan. Each record gives: V gene, J gene, clone size, D gene, CDR3 protein, CDR3 DNA. D genes are given only for firm matches. Size is omitted from some rows. Given values are once, few, many or a class for expanded clones.

V gene: TRBV18
J gene: TRBJ1-2
clone size: .
D gene: .
CDR3 protein: CASSPDPRTVFDGYTF
CDR3 DNA: TGTGCCAGCTCACCCGACCCGAGGACTGTTTTCGATGGCTACACCTTC

V gene: TRBV7-9
J gene: TRBJ1-5
clone size: once
D gene: .
CDR3 protein: CASSLGVNQPQHF
CDR3 DNA: TGTGCCAGCAGCTTAGGAGTTAACCAGCCCCAGCATTTT

V gene: TRBV28
J gene: TRBJ1-5
clone size: .
D gene: .
CDR3 protein: CASSFEGRGNQPQHF
CDR3 DNA: TGTGCCAGCAGTTTTGAGGGAAGGGGCAATCAGCCCCAGCATTTT

V gene: TRBV28
J gene: TRBJ1-1
clone size: .
D gene: .
CDR3 protein: CASSPRRDTEAFF
CDR3 DNA: TGTGCCAGCAGTCCACGACGGGACACTGAAGCTTTCTTT

V gene: TRBV6-5
J gene: TRBJ1-1
clone size: .
D gene: TRBD1
CDR3 protein: CASTMTGGTEAFF
CDR3 DNA: TGTGCCAGCACCATGACAGGGGGTACTGAAGCTTTCTTT

V gene: TRBV19
J gene: TRBJ1-5
clone size: .
D gene: .
CDR3 protein: CASSIGPGINQPQHF
CDR3 DNA: TGTGCCAGTAGTATCGGCCCAGGGATCAATCAGCCCCAGCATTTT

V gene: TRBV6-4
J gene: TRBJ1-6
clone size: few
D gene: .
CDR3 protein: CASSDSRDPGSPLHF
CDR3 DNA: TGTGCCAGCAGTGACTCGAGGGATCCGGGCTCACCCCTCCACTTT

V gene: TRBV18
J gene: TRBJ2-3
clone size: .
D gene: TRBD1
CDR3 protein: CASSQTGQGTDTQYF
CDR3 DNA: TGTGCCAGCTCGCAGACGGGACAGGGCACAGATACGCAGTATTTT

V gene: TRBV19
J gene: TRBJ2-1
clone size: .
D gene: TRBD2
CDR3 protein: CASSTGLAGGTNEQFF
CDR3 DNA: TGTGCCAGTAGTACCGGACTAGCGGGGGGGACCAATGAGCAGTTCTTC

V gene: TRBV7-3
J gene: TRBJ1-1
clone size: .
D gene: .
CDR3 protein: CASSLLGGKMNTEAFF
CDR3 DNA: TGTGCCAGCAGCTTACTCGGGGGGAAGATGAACACTGAAGCTTTCTTT

V gene: TRBV14
J gene: TRBJ2-7
clone size: .
D gene: .
CDR3 protein: CASSQESGRWGEQYF
CDR3 DNA: TGTGCCAGCAGCCAAGAGTCAGGGCGGTGGGGCGAGCAGTACTTC

V gene: TRBV28
J gene: TRBJ2-7
clone size: .
D gene: TRBD1
CDR3 protein: CASSFLDRTEFYEQYF
CDR3 DNA: TGTGCCAGCAGTTTCCTGGACAGGACTGAGTTCTACGAGCAGTACTTC

V gene: TRBV4-2
J gene: TRBJ2-7
clone size: few
D gene: TRBD2
CDR3 protein: CASSQGSSGAFEQYF
CDR3 DNA: TGTGCCAGCAGCCAAGGTTCTAGCGGGGCTTTTGAGCAGTACTTC

V gene: TRBV27
J gene: TRBJ2-7
clone size: .
D gene: TRBD1
CDR3 protein: CASSPRQGEAYEQYF
CDR3 DNA: TGTGCCAGCAGTCCGAGACAGGGGGAGGCCTACGAGCAGTACTTC

V gene: TRBV2
J gene: TRBJ1-1
clone size: once
D gene: .
CDR3 protein: CASRRGGPNTEAFF
CDR3 DNA: TGTGCCAGCAGGCGGGGGGGGCCGAACACTGAAGCTTTCTTT

V gene: TRBV6-5
J gene: TRBJ2-2
clone size: .
D gene: .
CDR3 protein: CASRTGTPGELFF
CDR3 DNA: TGTGCCAGCAGAACCGGGACTCCCGGGGAGCTGTTTTTT

V gene: TRBV19
J gene: TRBJ2-7
clone size: .
D gene: TRBD1
CDR3 protein: CASSIYYGRTGISYEQYF
CDR3 DNA: TGTGCCAGTAGTATTTACTACGGTCGGACAGGAATCTCCTACGAGCAGTACTTC

V gene: TRBV28
J gene: TRBJ2-1
clone size: .
D gene: .
CDR3 protein: CASSSPRGQYNEQFF
CDR3 DNA: TGTGCCAGCAGTAGCCCCAGAGGACAGTACAATGAGCAGTTCTTC

V gene: TRBV18
J gene: TRBJ1-4
clone size: .
D gene: .
CDR3 protein: CASSRHPATNEKLFF
CDR3 DNA: TGTGCCAGCTCACGACACCCCGCAACTAATGAAAAACTGTTTTTT

V gene: TRBV15
J gene: TRBJ2-5
clone size: .
D gene: TRBD2
CDR3 protein: CATPRTSGGAGETQYF
CDR3 DNA: TGTGCCACCCCTCGGACTAGCGGGGGGGCAGGGGAGACCCAGTACTTC

V gene: TRBV4-2
J gene: TRBJ1-4
clone size: .
D gene: TRBD1
CDR3 protein: CASSQAPAGGNEKLFF
CDR3 DNA: TGTGCCAGCAGCCAAGCCCCCGCAGGGGGGAATGAAAAACTGTTTTTT

V gene: TRBV5-1
J gene: TRBJ2-7
clone size: .
D gene: .
CDR3 protein: CASSQNTEQYF
CDR3 DNA: TGCGCCAGCAGCCAAAACACCGAGCAGTACTTC

V gene: TRBV7-6
J gene: TRBJ2-1
clone size: .
D gene: .
CDR3 protein: CASSLAAEHNEQFF
CDR3 DNA: TGTGCCAGCAGCTTAGCCGCGGAACACAATGAGCAGTTCTTC

V gene: TRBV7-2
J gene: TRBJ1-2
clone size: .
D gene: .
CDR3 protein: CASSLFRQNYGYTF
CDR3 DNA: TGTGCCAGCAGCTTATTTCGACAGAACTATGGCTACACCTTC

V gene: TRBV6-5
J gene: TRBJ2-5
clone size: .
D gene: .
CDR3 protein: CASSDDDRGETQYF
CDR3 DNA: TGTGCCAGCAGTGATGACGACCGGGGAGAGACCCAGTACTTC

V gene: TRBV5-4
J gene: TRBJ2-4
clone size: few
D gene: TRBD1
CDR3 protein: CASSFGQGADIQYF
CDR3 DNA: TGTGCCAGCAGCTTTGGACAGGGGGCGGACATTCAGTACTTC

V gene: TRBV10-3
J gene: TRBJ2-7
clone size: .
D gene: TRBD1
CDR3 protein: CAITVGTGGEQYF
CDR3 DNA: TGTGCCATCACCGTGGGGACAGGGGGCGAGCAGTACTTC

V gene: TRBV5-8
J gene: TRBJ1-5
clone size: .
D gene: .
CDR3 protein: CASSPGQNSNQPQHF
CDR3 DNA: TGTGCCAGCAGCCCCGGACAGAATAGCAATCAGCCCCAGCATTTT

V gene: TRBV11-2
J gene: TRBJ1-1
clone size: .
D gene: TRBD1
CDR3 protein: CASSLRQGLGATEAFF
CDR3 DNA: TGTGCCAGCAGCTTAAGACAGGGCCTCGGCGCCACTGAAGCTTTCTTT

V gene: TRBV4-1
J gene: TRBJ1-1
clone size: .
D gene: TRBD1
CDR3 protein: CASSLDREAFF
CDR3 DNA: TGCGCCAGCAGCCTGGACAGGGAAGCTTTCTTT

V gene: TRBV7-9
J gene: TRBJ2-7
clone size: .
D gene: TRBD1
CDR3 protein: CASSLVDRASSYEQYF
CDR3 DNA: TGTGCCAGCAGCTTGGTTGACAGGGCGAGCTCCTACGAGCAGTACTTC

V gene: TRBV6-1
J gene: TRBJ1-6
clone size: .
D gene: .
CDR3 protein: CASREQPYNSPLHF
CDR3 DNA: TGTGCCAGCAGGGAGCAGCCTTATAATTCACCCCTCCACTTT

V gene: TRBV7-2
J gene: TRBJ2-1
clone size: .
D gene: TRBD1
CDR3 protein: CASSGDRVNEQFF
CDR3 DNA: TGTGCCAGCAGCGGGGACAGGGTGAATGAGCAGTTCTTC

V gene: TRBV6-1
J gene: TRBJ1-2
clone size: few
D gene: .
CDR3 protein: CASSEMGLPNYGYTF
CDR3 DNA: TGTGCCAGCAGTGAGATGGGGCTCCCTAACTATGGCTACACCTTC

V gene: TRBV5-1
J gene: TRBJ2-6
clone size: .
D gene: .
CDR3 protein: CASSPYGTSSGANVLTF
CDR3 DNA: TGCGCCAGCAGCCCATACGGGACAAGCTCTGGGGCCAACGTCCTGACTTTC

V gene: TRBV27
J gene: TRBJ1-4
clone size: .
D gene: .
CDR3 protein: CASSLFWTDATNEKLFF
CDR3 DNA: TGTGCCAGCAGTTTATTTTGGACAGACGCAACTAATGAAAAACTGTTTTTT

V gene: TRBV2
J gene: TRBJ1-6
clone size: .
D gene: .
CDR3 protein: CASSVRGAGNSPLHF
CDR3 DNA: TGTGCCAGCAGTGTTCGGGGGGCTGGCAATTCACCCCTCCACTTT

V gene: TRBV9
J gene: TRBJ2-1
clone size: once
D gene: TRBD2
CDR3 protein: CASSVGGGGPYNEQFF
CDR3 DNA: TGTGCCAGCAGCGTAGGCGGGGGAGGGCCCTACAATGAGCAGTTCTTC

V gene: TRBV9
J gene: TRBJ2-3
clone size: .
D gene: TRBD1
CDR3 protein: CASTLTGASDTQYF
CDR3 DNA: TGTGCCAGCACCCTGACAGGGGCATCAGATACGCAGTATTTT

V gene: TRBV28
J gene: TRBJ2-7
clone size: .
D gene: TRBD1
CDR3 protein: CASEDRPTYEQYF
CDR3 DNA: TGTGCCAGCGAGGACAGGCCGACCTACGAGCAGTACTTC

V gene: TRBV6-5
J gene: TRBJ2-5
clone size: .
D gene: .
CDR3 protein: CASSYRGLETQYF
CDR3 DNA: TGTGCCAGCAGTTACCGCGGTTTGGAGACCCAGTACTTC